This record looks at one T cell receptor (beta chain) sequence and its context. Assay: immunoSEQ multiplex PCR; the TCRdb copy retains only in-frame clones and omits some. The sample shows 45,000 to 50,000 clones, 75% to 85% of them seen only once. Trimming removed 4 bases from V and 4 bases from J, with 14 bases in between. CDR3 length: 14 residues. CDR1 is SGDLS and CDR2 is YYNGEE in the germline V gene. This sample was included in a study of blood T cell repertoires in COVID-19. This receptor was identified in a man aged 35-49 years with acute or convalescent COVID-19. The chain uses TRBV9 and TRBJ2-5; possibly TRBD1 for D (6 bases). The sequenced sample consisted of peripheral blood. CDR3 residues: CASSLQGASETQYF. The DNA for the CDR3 is TGTGCCAGCAGCTTACAGGGCGCTTCAGAGACCCAGTACTTC.